This entry describes one T cell receptor (beta chain). Libraries were prepared by immunoSEQ multiplex PCR; TCRdb keeps only in-frame clonotypes and omits some of them. The sample has roughly 400,000 clones, about 90% seen once. The CDR3 extends over 16 amino acids. The V and J ends lost 2 bases and 6 bases, in that order; junction bases with no gene match: 10. Germline lookup yields CDR1 SGDLS and CDR2 YYNGEE. The data were obtained in a study of Ad26.COV2.S vaccination and SARS-CoV-2 variants. On the study more broadly: As a participant in COV1001, the donor was in the Ad26.COV2.S trial arm.

The sample's treatment: about 20 received Ad26.COV2.S at low or high dose, single or two shots; several received placebo; per-sample allocation not given. Samples were taken on day 63 after the first vaccine or placebo injection. V usage is TRBV9 and J usage is TRBJ2-3; TRBD2 aligns across 9 bases. Sequences were derived from peripheral blood, sampled in a trial of Ad26.COV2.S vaccine versus placebo. The TCR comes from a person aged 18-60 years who received the Ad26.COV2.S COVID-19 vaccine or a placebo. This CDR3 reads CASSVGLASGGDTQYF. The CDR3 bases are TGTGCCAGCAGCGTGGGACTAGCATCAGGGGGGGATACGCAGTATTTT.